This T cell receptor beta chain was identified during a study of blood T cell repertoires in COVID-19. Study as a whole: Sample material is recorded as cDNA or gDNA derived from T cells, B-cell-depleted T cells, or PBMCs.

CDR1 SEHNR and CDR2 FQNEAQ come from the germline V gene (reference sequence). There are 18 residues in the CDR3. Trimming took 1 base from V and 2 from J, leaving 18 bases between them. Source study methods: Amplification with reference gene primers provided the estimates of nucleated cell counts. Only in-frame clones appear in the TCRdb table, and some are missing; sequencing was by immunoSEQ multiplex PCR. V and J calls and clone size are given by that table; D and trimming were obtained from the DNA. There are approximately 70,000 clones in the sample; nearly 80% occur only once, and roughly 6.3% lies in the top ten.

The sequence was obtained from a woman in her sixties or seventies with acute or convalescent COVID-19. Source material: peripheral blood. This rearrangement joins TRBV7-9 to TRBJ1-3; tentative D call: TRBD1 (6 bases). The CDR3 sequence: CASSLVLGGGATGNTIYF. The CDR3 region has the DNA TGTGCCAGCAGCTTAGTTCTCGGTGGGGGGGCCACTGGAAACACCATATATTTT.